The 19 T cell receptor beta chains given below trace back to one sample, sequenced in a study of shared clonotypes between healthy human individuals (dated by TCRdb to about 2020). The library was produced with the immunoSEQ multiplex PCR assay. The table comes from immuneACCESS by way of TCRdb, which keeps in-frame sequences with V and J called. Part of the clones is missing from these tables; in studies checked, under half for an unresolved V gene and the rest for unknown reasons. This sample comprises approximately 2.5 million clones, just over 90% of them detected only once. The leading ten clones occupy 0.11% to 0.15% of the sample. The sample was naive CD4+ T cells sorted from blood. This specimen's cell subset or site label, interpreted: CD45RA+ positively selected. Receptor source: a man younger than 30 in good health.

Comments on this clone: One end of the junction varies from germline; a read error may be responsible. The chain joins TRBV5-1 to TRBJ2-7, with D possibly TRBD1 on 5 matching bases. Per germline, CDR1 SGHRS and CDR2 YFSETQ. The CDR3 sequence is 15 residues long. In DNA, the CDR3 is TGCGCCAGCAGATTGGAACCCCAGGGATCAGGCGAGCAGTACTTC. Its translation is CASRLEPQGSGEQYF.

CDR3 in DNA: TGTGCCAGTAGTATAGCGTTCCTAGCGGGAGGAGATACGCAGTATTTT. It codes for CASSIAFLAGGDTQYF. V is TRBV19 and J is TRBJ2-3; 11 bases are a match to TRBD2. This CDR3 is built from 16 residues. The germline gives CDR1 LNHDA, CDR2 SQIVND (reference sequence). Trimming took 1 base from V and 5 from J; bases not matched to a gene: 5.

Note on this clone: At one of its ends the junction is not consistent with the germline gene, which may arise from a read error. Other nucleotide sequences from this sample produce the same CDR3. The chain links TRBV27 to TRBJ1-1; no definite D call. Germline CDR1 MNHEY, CDR2 SMNVEV (reference sequence). There are 14 residues in the CDR3. CDR3 in amino acids: CASSTQFLGTEAFF. Written as DNA, the CDR3 is TGTGCCAGCAGCACTCAGTTTTTGGGCACTGAAGCTTTTTTT.

This chain connects TRBV18 to TRBJ2-3; 9 nucleotides match TRBD1. The CDR3 is 15 residues long. The germline V gene encodes CDR1 KGHSH and CDR2 LQKENI. Losses at the gene ends were 5 bases for V and 4 bases for J; bases not matched to a gene: 7. CDR3 coding DNA: TGTGCCAGCTCAGGATGGACAGGGGTCCCAGATACGCAGTATTTT. Protein: CASSGWTGVPDTQYF.

With respect to this clone: The same CDR3 is also encoded by other DNA sequences in this sample. This sequence joins TRBV18 and TRBJ1-2; 8 nucleotides line up with TRBD1. The V gene's germline CDR1 is KGHSH and CDR2 LQKENI. After removal of 3 bases from V and 4 bases from J, the junction contained 4 bases not matched to a gene. The CDR3 covers 14 residues. The CDR3 loop reads CASSPRQGSYGYTF. CDR3 bases: TGTGCCAGCTCACCTAGACAGGGGAGCTATGGCTACACCTTC.

The CDR3 nucleotides read TGCGCCAGCAGCTGGGGACCGGGACAGGGAGGCTACGAGCAGTACTTC. Translated, it gives CASSWGPGQGGYEQYF. This rearrangement joins TRBV5-1 to TRBJ2-7, with TRBD1 matching over 9 bases. The CDR3 contains 16 residues. Germline CDR1 and CDR2: SGHRS and YFSETQ. V was clipped by 3 bases and J by 3 bases; unmatched bases: 10.

As for this clone: The sample carries other DNA sequences with the same CDR3. The chain recombines TRBV28 with TRBJ1-2; D not certain. Germline lookup yields CDR1 MDHEN and CDR2 SYDVKM. The CDR3 is 12 amino acids. Trimming took 6 bases from V and 4 from J, leaving 9 bases between them. The CDR3 DNA is TGTGCCAGCAGCAGTCGGTCCTATGGCTACACCTTC. This translates into CASSSRSYGYTF.

In the case of this clone: The sample contains more than one DNA sequence encoding this CDR3. The chain employs TRBV19 and TRBJ2-1; D gene unclear. The CDR3 has 11 amino acids. Germline CDR1 is LNHDA and CDR2 is SQIVND (reference sequence). Trimming pared 5 bases from V and 5 bases from J, leaving 4 bases between. DNA of the CDR3: TGTGCCAGTAGTGTAAACAATGAGCAGTTCTTC. This codes for CASSVNNEQFF.

V usage is TRBV10-3 and J usage is TRBJ1-1, with D possibly matching TRBD1 (6 bases). The CDR3 runs 15 residues. In germline, CDR1 is ENHRY, CDR2 SYGVKD. Between the trimmed V and J ends, which lost 0 bases and 1 base, there was a span of 9 bases. The DNA for the CDR3 is TGTGCCATCAGTGAGTCAGGGGGTAGGAACACTGAAGCTTTCTTT. Protein product: CAISESGGRNTEAFF.

The V call is TRBV10-1, the J call TRBJ1-2; maybe TRBD1 (5 bases). V was pared by 5 bases and J by 2 bases, with 12 bases between. The CDR3 has 14 amino acids. From germline, CDR1 is WNHNN and CDR2 SYGVQD (reference sequence). The DNA for the CDR3 is TGCGCCAGCAGTCCTACCAGGGCGAACTATGGCTACACCTTC. Protein: CASSPTRANYGYTF.

The rearrangement links TRBV5-1 to TRBJ2-1, with no clear D. Germline loops: CDR1 SGHRS, CDR2 YFSETQ. With 0 bases removed from V and 0 bases from J, the gap between germline ends came to 7 bases. This CDR3 has 15 residues. Here the CDR3 reads CASSLEPVSYNEQFF. CDR3 DNA: TGCGCCAGCAGCTTGGAGCCCGTCTCCTACAATGAGCAGTTCTTC.

The rearrangement uses TRBV5-1 and TRBJ2-3; 10 nucleotides match TRBD2. The CDR3 is 20 residues long. CDR1 and CDR2 (germline): SGHRS, YFSETQ. V lost 1 base, J lost 0 bases, and 14 bases stayed unmatched. CDR3 nucleotides: TGCGCCAGCAGCTTGAGTAAACTAGCGGGACGATCTGTGAGCACAGATACGCAGTATTTT. Protein: CASSLSKLAGRSVSTDTQYF.

This sequence joins TRBV28 and TRBJ1-1; 8 bases match TRBD1. Germline assignment: CDR1 MDHEN and CDR2 SYDVKM. The CDR3 sequence is 16 residues long. V trimming: 0 bases; J trimming: 0 bases; junction bases outside the gene matches: 3. This CDR3 is CASSLWQGAMNTEAFF. In DNA form, the CDR3 reads TGTGCCAGCAGTTTATGGCAGGGGGCTATGAACACTGAAGCTTTCTTT.

The gene calls are TRBV7-6 and TRBJ1-4; no definite D call. The CDR3 extends over 14 amino acids. V was cut by 3 bases and J by 0 bases, with 5 bases left in between. Germline V lookup: CDR1 SGHVS, CDR2 FNYEAQ. The CDR3 sequence is CASSFTPTNEKLFF. The CDR3 DNA follows: TGTGCCAGCAGCTTTACGCCAACTAATGAAAAACTGTTTTTT.

The chain carries TRBV6-1 and TRBJ2-5; possible D gene TRBD1, 5 bases. Germline V lookup: CDR1 MNHNS, CDR2 SASEGT. The CDR3 covers 12 residues. Trimming stripped 8 bases from V and 5 bases from J, with 12 bases between. CDR3 sequence reads: CASFTGGETQYF. DNA of the CDR3: TGTGCCAGCTTTACAGGTGGGGAGACCCAGTACTTC.

V is TRBV5-6 and J is TRBJ2-5; D tentatively reads TRBD1 or TRBD2 (5 bases each). CDR3 size: 14 residues. Germline loops: CDR1 SGHDT, CDR2 YYEEEE. The V gene lost 0 bases and the J gene lost 5 bases, with 11 bases spanning the gap. In nucleotides, the CDR3 is TGTGCCAGCAGCTTGGTGTCCCGGGGCGAGACCCAGTACTTC. It translates to CASSLVSRGETQYF.

The chain uses TRBV6-1 and TRBJ2-5; 14 positions match TRBD2. Germline V gives CDR1 MNHNS, CDR2 SASEGT. J was trimmed by 5 bases and V by 3 bases; bases with no gene match: 5. The CDR3 is 16 amino acids. The CDR3 DNA sequence: TGTGCCAGCAGTGAGGGGCGACTAGCGGGAGGGGAGACCCAGTACTTC. It translates to CASSEGRLAGGETQYF.

The chain combines TRBV7-9 with TRBJ2-1; the match to TRBD1 covers 8 bases. Germline V gene data show CDR1 as SEHNR and CDR2 as FQNEAQ (reference sequence). The V and J ends lost 4 bases and 6 bases, in that order; junction bases with no gene match: 5. The CDR3 covers 14 residues. CDR3 sequence (DNA): TGTGCCAGCAGCTCATCCGGGACAGGCAATGAGCAGTTCTTC. It encodes CASSSSGTGNEQFF.

The chain employs TRBV7-8 and TRBJ2-1; TRBD2 matches 9 bases. CDR3 length: 17 residues. Trimming at V came to 1 base and at J to 2 bases, leaving 6 bases not matched to a gene. Germline CDR1 reads SGHVS; CDR2 reads FQNEAQ. CDR3 DNA sequence: TGTGCCAGCAGCTTAGAGCTAGCGGGGAGCACCTACAATGAGCAGTTCTTC. Translating gives CASSLELAGSTYNEQFF.